These 22 T cell receptor beta chains came from one sample sequenced in a study of response to subunit inactivated influenza vaccine. One entry per CDR3 protein, called by TCRdb with MiXCR from the RT-PCR reads. The sample carries some 150,000 distinct CDR3 sequences, roughly 12% recorded once. This sample was shared with a second study, whose subject was T cells expressing NK-cell markers. That paper adds: Libraries used 5'RACE template switching adding universal primer site and UMIs.

The input for sequencing was CD8+ T cells sorted from PBMCs, taken 11 to 12 days after vaccination. Receptors were obtained from a man aged 45-65 years who received an inactivated influenza vaccine.

The rearrangement links TRBV14 to TRBJ2-1, with a tentative D call TRBD1 (6 bases). This CDR3 spans 13 amino acids. Deletions cut 7 bases from V and 5 bases from J, with 12 bases between. Per germline, CDR1 SGHDN and CDR2 FVKESK. CDR3 in amino acids: CASTGELHNEQFF. The CDR3 nucleotides read TGTGCCAGCACAGGGGAGTTGCACAATGAGCAGTTCTTC.

The CDR3 sequence: CSVGPGLTYEQYF. Written as DNA, the CDR3 is TGCAGCGTTGGGCCAGGGCTTACCTACGAGCAGTACTTC. This chain joins TRBV29-1 and TRBJ2-7, with D perhaps matching TRBD1 (5 bases). Trimming removed 4 bases at V and 2 bases at J, with 12 bases between. CDR3 length equals 13 residues. Germline V gene sequence: CDR1 SQVTM, CDR2 ANQGSEA.

V gene TRBV6-2 or TRBV6-3 combines with J gene TRBJ1-5; no clear D gene. The germline gives CDR1 MNHEY, CDR2 SVGEGT. V was trimmed by 5 bases and J by 4 bases, leaving 9 bases between them. This CDR3 has 13 amino acids. Here the CDR3 reads CASSPGPNQPQHF. CDR3 nucleotide sequence: TGTGCCAGCAGTCCTGGACCGAATCAGCCCCAGCATTTT.

The rearrangement joins TRBV18 to TRBJ2-4; TRBD1 matches at 7 bases. This CDR3 has 13 residues. J was trimmed by 8 bases and V by 4 bases; bases with no gene match: 5. The germline V gene has CDR1 KGHSH and CDR2 LQKENI. CDR3 in amino acids: CASSQYGTDIQYF. The DNA of the CDR3 is TGTGCCAGCTCACAATACGGGACAGACATTCAGTACTTC.

This clonotype was counted only a few times. The chain recombines TRBV20-1 with TRBJ2-1, with a weak D call TRBD2 (5 bases). V shed 0 bases and J shed 2 bases, with 17 bases lying between them. CDR1 is DFQATT, CDR2 SNEGSKA, per germline (reference sequence). CDR3 length equals 17 residues. The CDR3 nucleotides read TGCAGTGCTAGAGATCGGTTAACGGGATTTACCTACAATGAGCAGTTCTTC. Residues: CSARDRLTGFTYNEQFF.

The rearrangement uses TRBV6-2 or TRBV6-3 and TRBJ2-7; 8 bases line up with TRBD2. This CDR3 has 18 residues. The V gene end was trimmed by 10 bases and the J gene end by 7 bases; junction bases not matched to a gene: 27. CDR1 MNHEY and CDR2 SVGEGT come from the germline V gene. The CDR3 loop reads CATDRSGSVRLDGVEQYF. The DNA of the CDR3 is TGTGCCACCGACAGGAGCGGGAGTGTCCGACTCGACGGGGTTGAGCAGTACTTC.

The genes are TRBV7-3 and TRBJ1-4; 10 bases match TRBD1. CDR3 size: 17 residues. The V and J ends lost 10 bases and 6 bases, in that order; junction bases with no gene match: 17. Germline CDR1 is SGHTA and CDR2 is FQGTGA. This CDR3 reads CATHPWTGGFSDEKLFF. In DNA, the CDR3 is TGTGCCACCCATCCCTGGACAGGGGGTTTTAGCGATGAAAAACTGTTTTTT.

The chain couples TRBV11-1 to TRBJ2-1, with a tentative D call TRBD1 (6 bases). Deletions cut 5 bases from V and 3 bases from J, with 23 bases between. Germline V CDR1 and CDR2: SGHAT, FQDESV (reference sequence). The CDR3 extends over 18 amino acids. The CDR3 bases are TGTGCCAGCAGCCAAATGTTAGGAACAGGGAAGGACTACAATGAGCAGTTCTTC. Amino acids: CASSQMLGTGKDYNEQFF.

The V call is TRBV18, the J call TRBJ2-3; no reliable D call. Germline V gene sequence: CDR1 KGHSH, CDR2 LQKENI. The CDR3 length is 14 residues. Trimming took off 2 bases at V and 2 bases at J, with 8 bases between the two ends. The CDR3 sequence is CASSPIEYTDTQYF. DNA for the CDR3: TGTGCCAGCTCACCAATCGAGTACACAGATACGCAGTATTTT.

This chain uses TRBV7-9 with TRBJ2-7, with a possible D match to TRBD2 (6 bases). V was cut by 4 bases and J by 5 bases, with 9 bases left in between. Germline loops: CDR1 SEHNR, CDR2 FQNEAQ (reference sequence). This CDR3 contains 12 residues. Written as DNA, the CDR3 is TGTGCCAGCAGCTCGGAGGGTGACGAGCAGTACTTC. Amino acids: CASSSEGDEQYF. The whole variable domain, filled in from reference TRBV7-9 and TRBJ2-7, reads DTGVSQNPRHKITKRGQNVTFRCDPISEHNRLYWYRQTLGQGPEFLTYFQNEAQLEKSRLLSDRFSAERPKGSFSTLEIQRTEQGDSAMYLCASSSEGDEQYFGPGTRLTVT.

On this clonotype itself: The CDR3 does not end in the conserved phenylalanine or tryptophan, so this is likely a read error. Because the CDR3's place on the DNA is in doubt, the DNA is left out and the CDR3 is given as listed by TCRdb. This rearrangement joins TRBV27 to TRBJ2-1; the table's D call TRBD2 went unverified against the DNA. CDR1 MNHEY and CDR2 SMNVEV come from the germline V gene (reference sequence). The CDR3 is 13 amino acids in total, end residues counted. The CDR3 spells CASSSHGLERGIL.

This sequence joins TRBV7-2 and TRBJ2-1; D might be TRBD1 or TRBD2, each matching 5 bases. With 5 bases removed from V and 4 bases from J, the gap between germline ends came to 12 bases. Looked up from germline, CDR1 is SGHTA and CDR2 is FQGNSA. This CDR3 has 14 amino acids. The CDR3 DNA is TGTGCCAGCAGCCCCCTTGAGGGGTACAATGAGCAGTTCTTC. It codes for CASSPLEGYNEQFF.

This clonotype has just a few counts. The genes are TRBV29-1 and TRBJ2-7; D may be TRBD1 or TRBD2 (5 bases each). The CDR3 contains 12 residues. V lost 4 bases, J lost 4 bases, and 11 bases lay in between. CDR1 and CDR2 from the germline V gene are SQVTM and ANQGSEA. Here the CDR3 reads CSVVGASYEQYF. In DNA, the CDR3 is TGCAGCGTTGTCGGGGCCTCTTACGAGCAGTACTTC.

This clonotype was seen more than once but under ten times. The chain has TRBV2 and TRBJ2-5, with TRBD1 matching 8 bases. Germline V gene lookup returns CDR1 SNHLY and CDR2 FYNNEI. This CDR3 region has 15 residues. With 5 bases clipped from V and 1 base from J, the junction kept 6 bases outside the gene matches. Here the CDR3 reads CASSQWDRSQETQYF. DNA of the CDR3: TGTGCCAGCAGTCAGTGGGACAGGTCCCAAGAGACCCAGTACTTC.

This clonotype was detected a few times. This chain connects TRBV4-3 to TRBJ2-1; D remains unclear. V lost 0 bases, J lost 0 bases, and 6 bases lay in between. Germline CDR1 and CDR2: LGHNA and YSLEER. The CDR3 is 15 amino acids. DNA of the CDR3: TGCGCCAGCAGCCAAGAGAGTAGCTCCTACAATGAGCAGTTCTTC. Its protein product is CASSQESSSYNEQFF.

This clonotype was counted at least ten times. CDR3 region: CAPSPGNGNQPQHF. The DNA for the CDR3 is TGTGCCCCCTCCCCCGGGAATGGGAATCAGCCCCAGCATTTT. The rearrangement links TRBV7-6 to TRBJ1-5; D ambiguous. Germline values: CDR1 SGHVS, CDR2 FNYEAQ. This CDR3 spans 14 amino acids. Trimming stripped 11 bases from V and 4 bases from J, with 18 bases between.

The J gene is TRBJ2-3, the V gene TRBV12-3 or TRBV12-4, with D possibly TRBD1 on 5 matching bases. Trimming shortened V by 7 bases and J by 1 base, and 15 bases separated the two germline ends. CDR3 length: 15 residues. In DNA, the CDR3 is TGTGCCAGCAACACGGACAATGGGCGCACAGATACGCAGTATTTT. This translates into CASNTDNGRTDTQYF.

The table lists this clonotype with a few counts. The chain uses TRBV7-2 and TRBJ2-5, with 8 bases fitting TRBD1. Trimming took 4 bases from V and 5 from J; bases not matched to a gene: 9. CDR1 and CDR2 (germline): SGHTA, FQGNSA. This CDR3 contains 15 residues. CDR3 loop: CASSSVQGARETQYF. The CDR3 region has the DNA TGTGCCAGCAGCTCAGTCCAGGGGGCACGGGAGACCCAGTACTTC.

The chain links TRBV3-1 to TRBJ2-2; D not certain. In germline, CDR1 is LGHDT, CDR2 YNNKEL (reference sequence). The CDR3 has 13 residues. V lost 0 bases, J lost 4 bases, and 3 bases lay in between. The CDR3 reads CASSQDITGELFF. DNA for the CDR3: TGTGCCAGCAGCCAAGATATCACCGGGGAGCTGTTTTTT.

This clonotype was picked up many times. This chain connects TRBV6-2 or TRBV6-3 to TRBJ2-1; 11 bases agree with TRBD2. CDR1 and CDR2 from the germline V gene are MNHEY and SVGEGT. The CDR3 has 17 residues. The V gene end was trimmed by 0 bases and the J gene end by 8 bases; junction bases not matched to a gene: 9. This CDR3 reads CASSYSVEGLAGYEQFF. DNA for the CDR3: TGTGCCAGCAGTTACTCGGTCGAAGGACTAGCGGGCTATGAGCAGTTCTTC.

The J gene is TRBJ2-2, the V gene TRBV7-9; 8 positions match TRBD2. V lost 4 bases to trimming and J lost 6 bases; unmatched junction nucleotides: 13. Germline CDR1 reads SEHNR; CDR2 reads FQNEAQ (reference sequence). The CDR3 contains 17 residues. The CDR3 sequence: CASSSEKIAGIAGELFF. The CDR3 DNA is TGTGCCAGCAGCTCAGAAAAGATAGCGGGAATTGCCGGGGAGCTGTTTTTT.

This clonotype was observed many times. The chain uses TRBV14 and TRBJ1-6, with 10 positions matching TRBD1. V was pared by 4 bases and J by 3 bases, with 6 bases of the junction left unmatched. Looked up from germline, CDR1 is SGHDN and CDR2 is FVKESK. This CDR3 is built from 17 residues. The CDR3 DNA is TGTGCCAGCAGCCTTGGACAGGGGGAGGTCTATAATTCACCCCTCCACTTT. Its translation is CASSLGQGEVYNSPLHF.